These 27 T cell receptor beta chains were sequenced from one sample in a study of cytomegalovirus exposure and HLA in healthy donors. Primers for the PCR totalled 60 Vbeta and 13 Jbeta. Some clones are missing from TCRdb's copy, which holds only in-frame ones; the method was immunoSEQ multiplex PCR. The repertoire holds about 100,000 clones, roughly 75% seen once, with less than 9.5% in the top ten. Sequenced sample: PBMCs. The receptors shown here come from a man in his thirties or forties in good health and CMV-seronegative.

This chain joins TRBV5-4 and TRBJ2-3, with TRBD2 matching 8 bases. The CDR3 runs 15 residues. From germline, CDR1 is SGHNT and CDR2 YYREEE (reference sequence). Germline trimming cut 1 base from V and 4 bases from J; bases unmatched to any gene: 5. CDR3 coding DNA: TGTGCCAGCAGCTTGCCGGGACTAGTGGCAGATACGCAGTATTTT. This encodes CASSLPGLVADTQYF.

The chain is built from TRBV6-4 and TRBJ1-5; D is possibly TRBD1 (5 bases). V lost 6 bases and J 3 bases, leaving 12 bases between the germline ends. This CDR3 region has 14 residues. Germline assignment: CDR1 MRHNA and CDR2 SNTAGT. CDR3 in DNA: TGTGCCAGCAGGCCGAGACAGTCCAATCAGCCCCAGCATTTT. It codes for CASRPRQSNQPQHF.

V is TRBV5-1 and J is TRBJ1-2; the match to TRBD1 covers 7 bases. CDR1 is SGHRS, CDR2 YFSETQ, per germline. The J segment lost 6 bases and the V segment lost 1 base, leaving 9 bases of the junction unmatched. This CDR3 has 15 amino acids. CDR3 sequence reads: CASSLTGTEVNGYTF. CDR3 bases: TGCGCCAGCAGCTTGACAGGGACAGAAGTGAATGGCTACACCTTC.

J is TRBJ1-5 and V is TRBV28; 11 bases line up with TRBD1. The CDR3 has 15 amino acids. Trimming at V came to 5 bases and at J to 7 bases, leaving 7 bases not matched to a gene. CDR1 MDHEN and CDR2 SYDVKM come from the germline V gene. CDR3 amino acids: CASSPGTGGEQPQHF. CDR3 nucleotide sequence: TGTGCCAGCAGTCCGGGGACAGGGGGAGAACAGCCCCAGCATTTT.

This chain uses TRBV14 with TRBJ2-7; TRBD1 might be the D (6 bases). Germline loops: CDR1 SGHDN, CDR2 FVKESK. Trimming took 4 bases from V and 3 from J, leaving 10 bases between them. The CDR3 extends over 13 amino acids. CDR3 DNA: TGTGCCAGCAGCCGGGGGACAAACTACGAGCAGTACTTC. Translation gives CASSRGTNYEQYF.

The CDR3 region has the DNA TGTGCCTGGAGTCTAGGACTAGCGGCCTACGAGCAGTACTTC. It yields the protein CAWSLGLAAYEQYF. The rearrangement links TRBV30 to TRBJ2-7, with 10 bases identical to TRBD2. The trim removed 2 bases at V and 2 bases at J, leaving 3 bases unmatched. Germline V gene lookup returns CDR1 GTSNPN and CDR2 SVGIG (reference sequence). This CDR3 comprises 14 residues.

The chain uses TRBV7-6 and TRBJ1-6, with 10 bases that match TRBD1. The V gene's germline CDR1 is SGHVS and CDR2 FNYEAQ. The CDR3 sequence is 14 residues long. Trimming took 5 bases from V and 9 from J; bases not matched to a gene: 4. CDR3: CASSPTGGRSPLHF. CDR3 bases: TGTGCCAGCAGCCCGACAGGGGGCCGTTCACCCCTCCACTTT.

The chain uses TRBV10-3 and TRBJ2-7; no clear D. Trimming stripped 7 bases from V and 3 bases from J, with 13 bases between. The germline V gene encodes CDR1 ENHRY and CDR2 SYGVKD. There are 13 residues in the CDR3. The CDR3 DNA sequence: TGTGCCATCACCCCAGTGCCAAGCTACGAGCAGTACTTC. This encodes CAITPVPSYEQYF.

This sequence joins TRBV27 and TRBJ2-7, with 8 bases that match TRBD1. The CDR3 runs to 15 residues. Germline loops: CDR1 MNHEY, CDR2 SMNVEV (reference sequence). After removal of 1 base from V and 2 bases from J, the junction contained 4 bases not matched to a gene. This chain's CDR3 is CASSLWPGGAYEQYF. CDR3 nucleotides: TGTGCCAGCAGTTTATGGCCAGGGGGCGCCTACGAGCAGTACTTC.

The chain is built from TRBV7-2 and TRBJ2-1; 12 bases agree with TRBD1. The CDR3 loop spans 15 amino acids. In germline, CDR1 is SGHTA, CDR2 FQGNSA. V trimming: 5 bases; J trimming: 6 bases; junction bases outside the gene matches: 5. This CDR3 is CASSPGTGGFNEQFF. The DNA of the CDR3 is TGTGCCAGCAGCCCCGGGACAGGGGGCTTCAATGAGCAGTTCTTC.

Here the CDR3 reads CASSFRSPGNTIYF. As DNA, the CDR3 is TGTGCCAGCAGCTTTCGGTCGCCTGGAAACACCATATATTTT. The rearrangement uses TRBV7-9 and TRBJ1-3; D unclear. CDR3 length equals 14 residues. V dropped 3 bases and J dropped 2 bases, with 8 bases sitting between them. Per germline, CDR1 SEHNR and CDR2 FQNEAQ (reference sequence). Looking up the rest from reference TRBV7-9 and TRBJ1-3 gives the full variable domain: DTGVSQNPRHKITKRGQNVTFRCDPISEHNRLYWYRQTLGQGPEFLTYFQNEAQLEKSRLLSDRFSAERPKGSFSTLEIQRTEQGDSAMYLCASSFRSPGNTIYFGEGSWLTVV.

The chain uses TRBV5-4 and TRBJ2-1; 10 bases map to TRBD2. Losses at the gene ends were 4 bases for V and 0 bases for J; bases not matched to a gene: 13. The V gene's germline CDR1 is SGHNT and CDR2 YYREEE (reference sequence). The CDR3 loop spans 19 amino acids. Here the CDR3 reads CASSHPGLASLSSYNEQFF. In DNA form, the CDR3 reads TGTGCCAGCAGCCACCCGGGACTAGCGTCTCTAAGCTCCTACAATGAGCAGTTCTTC. The full variable domain, rest sourced from reference TRBV5-4 and TRBJ2-1, is ETGVTQSPTHLIKTRGQQVTLRCSSQSGHNTVSWYQQALGQGPQFIFQYYREEENGRGNFPPRFSGLQFPNYSSELNVNALELDDSALYLCASSHPGLASLSSYNEQFFGPGTRLTVL.

The rearrangement joins TRBV18 to TRBJ2-7, with D uncertain. The CDR3 has 13 residues. Trimming stripped 5 bases from V and 5 bases from J, with 13 bases between. Germline V gene data show CDR1 as KGHSH and CDR2 as LQKENI. CDR3 sequence reads: CASSTLLWHEQYF. For the CDR3, the DNA is TGTGCCAGCTCAACCCTTCTCTGGCACGAGCAGTACTTC.

The chain couples TRBV2 to TRBJ1-6; no clear D. V lost 3 bases to trimming and J lost 7 bases, with 13 bases between them. Germline V gene data show CDR1 as SNHLY and CDR2 as FYNNEI. This CDR3 is built from 15 residues. The CDR3 nucleotides read TGTGCCAGCAGTGATTTTGGTTTCGGGAATTCACCCCTCCACTTT. It is translated as CASSDFGFGNSPLHF.

This clone was recorded once. The chain uses TRBV30 and TRBJ1-1; D perhaps matches TRBD1 (6 bases). The germline CDR1 and CDR2 sequences are GTSNPN and SVGIG (reference sequence). The CDR3 runs to 12 residues. Trimming took off 5 bases at V and 6 bases at J, with 13 bases between the two ends. As DNA, the CDR3 is TGTGCCTGGCGACTGGGGGCGTCTGAAGCTTTCTTT. This codes for CAWRLGASEAFF.

This clone was counted a few times. The V gene is TRBV27, the J gene TRBJ2-1, with D tentatively TRBD1 (5 bases). Germline V gene lookup returns CDR1 MNHEY and CDR2 SMNVEV (reference sequence). Trimming stripped 5 bases from V and 9 bases from J, with 11 bases between. The CDR3 extends over 12 amino acids. The CDR3 reads CASSPQGGEQFF. CDR3 sequence (DNA): TGTGCCAGCAGTCCCCAGGGTGGTGAGCAGTTCTTC.

The CDR3 protein is CASSLLALGELFF. CDR3 in DNA: TGCGCCAGCAGCTTACTAGCCCTCGGGGAGCTGTTTTTT. The rearrangement joins TRBV5-1 to TRBJ2-2; perhaps TRBD2 as D (6 bases). The V and J ends lost 2 bases and 7 bases respectively, with 9 bases between them. This CDR3 is built from 13 residues. Germline V gene lookup returns CDR1 SGHRS and CDR2 YFSETQ.

V is TRBV7-9 and J is TRBJ2-2; D may be TRBD1 (6 bases). The germline V gene has CDR1 SEHNR and CDR2 FQNEAQ (reference sequence). Trimming stripped 6 bases from V and 3 bases from J, with 14 bases between. The CDR3 is 15 residues long. Here the CDR3 reads CASSPRQAYTGELFF. The CDR3 bases are TGTGCCAGCAGTCCTAGACAGGCGTACACCGGGGAGCTGTTTTTT.

The genes are TRBV4-2 and TRBJ1-1; possible D gene TRBD1, 5 bases. The CDR3 extends over 14 amino acids. Between the trimmed V and J ends, which lost 4 bases and 0 bases, there was a span of 9 bases. Germline V gene sequence: CDR1 LGHNA, CDR2 YNFKEQ. CDR3 in DNA: TGTGCCAGCAGCCCCGACAGCCTGAACACTGAAGCTTTCTTT. Amino acids: CASSPDSLNTEAFF.

This clone showed up just a few times. The chain employs TRBV29-1 and TRBJ2-5; D is ambiguous. TRBJ2-7 matches the DNA end more closely, so the J call is doubtful. This CDR3 is 11 amino acids long. Germline-derived CDR1 and CDR2 are SQVTM and ANQGSEA. The CDR3 DNA reads as TGCAGCGTTGAGTCCTCCTACGAGCAGTACTTC. Amino acids: CSVESSYEQYF.

The chain carries TRBV2 and TRBJ1-1; 10 bases map to TRBD1. The germline V gene encodes CDR1 SNHLY and CDR2 FYNNEI. With 2 bases clipped from V and 0 bases from J, the junction kept 3 bases outside the gene matches. The CDR3 extends over 16 amino acids. CDR3 DNA: TGTGCCAGCAGTGAACGGACAGGGGGAATGAACACTGAAGCTTTCTTT. As protein: CASSERTGGMNTEAFF.

V is TRBV5-4 and J is TRBJ2-1; D unresolved. This CDR3 has 16 residues. Trimming pared 0 bases from V and 0 bases from J, leaving 10 bases between. Germline V gene sequence: CDR1 SGHNT, CDR2 YYREEE (reference sequence). The DNA for the CDR3 is TGTGCCAGCAGCTTGGGCCAGGCAAGCTCCTACAATGAGCAGTTCTTC. Protein sequence: CASSLGQASSYNEQFF.

As for this clone: The sample holds other DNA sequences that translate to the same CDR3. The rearrangement links TRBV5-1 to TRBJ1-1; D is unresolved. The CDR3 has 13 amino acids. Trimming left V 0 bases short and J 1 base short, with 4 bases between. The germline V gene encodes CDR1 SGHRS and CDR2 YFSETQ. CDR3 DNA: TGCGCCAGCAGCTTGGCAGGGAACACTGAAGCTTTCTTT. It translates to CASSLAGNTEAFF.

The rearrangement links TRBV27 to TRBJ1-4; D remains unclear. V lost 6 bases and J lost 3, with 14 bases in between. Germline V gene lookup returns CDR1 MNHEY and CDR2 SMNVEV (reference sequence). The CDR3 is 15 amino acids. The CDR3 region is CASRPLDRSNEKLFF. The CDR3 coding sequence is TGTGCCAGCAGACCCCTAGACCGATCTAATGAAAAACTGTTTTTT.

The rearrangement links TRBV5-5 to TRBJ2-3; the D is unclear. Germline loops: CDR1 SGHKS, CDR2 YYEKEE (reference sequence). Trimming stripped 2 bases from V and 3 bases from J, with 13 bases between. The CDR3 has 15 amino acids. CDR3 sequence (DNA): TGTGCCAGCAGCTTATTCCGGGTTGAGACAGATACGCAGTATTTT. Amino acid sequence: CASSLFRVETDTQYF.

This chain joins TRBV5-6 and TRBJ1-6; possible D gene TRBD1, 6 bases. The length of the CDR3 is 16 residues. Between the trimmed V and J ends, which lost 4 bases and 2 bases, there was a span of 13 bases. Germline V gives CDR1 SGHDT, CDR2 YYEEEE. The CDR3 here is CASSRRGEAYNSPLHF. The CDR3 DNA reads TGTGCCAGCAGCCGCAGGGGTGAGGCCTATAATTCACCCCTCCACTTT.

This chain links TRBV21-1 with TRBJ2-2; the table's D call, TRBD1, has no DNA check behind it. TRBV21-1 is a known pseudogene. The CDR3 length is 17 residues. CDR3: CASSIFRDRKNTGELFF. CDR3 bases: TGTGCCAGCAGCATATTCCGGGACAGAAAAAACACCGGGGAGCTGTTTTTT.